Included here is one T cell receptor (beta chain) sequence, with context. Antigen specificity is unknown. The protocol was immunoSEQ multiplex PCR, while the TCRdb copy is restricted to in-frame clones and leaves out a portion. The sample has under 40,000 clones, about 80% seen once. This specimen belongs to a study of T cells in narcolepsy. The CDR3 sequence is 13 residues long. Germline V gene lookup returns CDR1 SGHVS and CDR2 FQNEAQ. V shed 5 bases and J shed 4 bases, with 11 bases lying between them. Overall study findings and caveats: Comparing one patient's CSF and blood CD4+ clonotypes highlighted HCRT- and TRIB2-specific autoreactive clonotypes. Some memory CD4+ repertoires had no autoreactive clone sequences. Healthy controls reportedly lacked the autoreactive clonotypes serially found in patients' blood.

This rearrangement joins TRBV7-8 to TRBJ1-2; D unclear. The source material was CD45RA- memory CD4+ T cells from PBMCs. The receptor was derived from a human donor with narcolepsy. Here the CDR3 reads CASSRGPSYGYTF. The CDR3 nucleotides read TGTGCCAGCAGCCGAGGACCCAGCTATGGCTACACCTTC.